This T cell receptor beta chain is from a study of T cells in Graves' hyperthyroidism and ophthalmopathy. Note on this clonotype: Its specificity is not known.

Regions amplified from RNA transcripts were the TCR beta CDR3 regions. The HTBI primer set served for first-round RT-PCR of the TCR CDR3. MiXCR, applied by TCRdb to the multiplex PCR reads, yields one record per CDR3 protein. The sample records a few hundred thousand distinct CDR3 sequences, around 45% being singletons. Study outcomes and limitations: Also found in blood were most expanded thyroid clonotypes above 0.001. Ophthalmopathy was told apart from stable hyperthyroidism by a 13 V-J model.

A lack of ophthalmopathy progression within 18 months defined stable Graves' hyperthyroidism. Among the patients, aged 18 to 65, hyperthyroidism was newly diagnosed and had lasted under 2 months. V lost 6 bases and J lost 3, with 20 bases in between. CDR3 length: 17 amino acids. CDR1 and CDR2 (germline): SGHTA, FQGNSA. The chain is built from TRBV7-2 and TRBJ2-2; TRBD2 is a possible D gene (6 bases). This TCR was recovered from a woman between 18 and 30 years old with Graves' hyperthyroidism. What was sequenced was peripheral blood or thyroid tissue (not recorded which). CDR3 coding DNA: TGTGCCAGCAGTTTATCGAGGCGGGGTGGGGACACCGGGGAGCTGTTTTTT. This codes for CASSLSRRGGDTGELFF.